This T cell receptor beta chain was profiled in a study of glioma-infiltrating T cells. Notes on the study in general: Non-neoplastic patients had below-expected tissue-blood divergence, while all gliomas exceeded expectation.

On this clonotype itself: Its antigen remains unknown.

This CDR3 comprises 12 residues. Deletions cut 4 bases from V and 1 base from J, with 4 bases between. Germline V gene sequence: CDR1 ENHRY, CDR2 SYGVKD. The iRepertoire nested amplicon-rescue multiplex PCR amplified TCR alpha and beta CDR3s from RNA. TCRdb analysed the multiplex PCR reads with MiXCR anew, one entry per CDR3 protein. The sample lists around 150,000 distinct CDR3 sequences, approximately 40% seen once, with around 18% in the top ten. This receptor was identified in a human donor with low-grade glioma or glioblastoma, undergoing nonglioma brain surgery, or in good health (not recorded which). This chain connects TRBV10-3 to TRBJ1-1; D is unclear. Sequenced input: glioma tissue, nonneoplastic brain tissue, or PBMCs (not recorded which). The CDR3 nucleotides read TGTGCCATCAGTGGAGAGAACACTGAAGCTTTCTTT. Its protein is CAISGENTEAFF.